The 32 T cell receptor beta chains presented below share a single source sample, sequenced in a study of T cells in narcolepsy. Repertoires were generated with immunoSEQ multiplex PCR, while TCRdb's copy carries only in-frame clones and drops some. The sample lists more than 8,000 clones; more than 65% were seen once. Sequencing input: CD45RA- memory CD8+ T cells from PBMCs. The origin of the receptors is a human donor with narcolepsy.

About this clone: Lacking the conserved final phenylalanine or tryptophan, this CDR3 likely reflects a read error. The chain is built from TRBV6-5 and TRBJ1-1; perhaps TRBD1 as D (5 bases). The CDR3 consists of 15 residues. V lost 3 bases to trimming and J lost 6 bases, with 17 bases between them. Per germline, CDR1 MNHEY and CDR2 SVGAGI. The CDR3 region has the DNA TGTGCCAGCAGTTATGGGGCTGGTTTCCGTGCTGAAGCTTTCCTT. Protein sequence: CASSYGAGFRAEAFL.

Details on this clone: This may be a read error, as it is one base from a much larger clone. This sample also contains other DNA sequences that code for the same CDR3. The rearrangement uses TRBV4-1 and TRBJ2-1, with no clear D. CDR1 and CDR2 from the germline V gene are MGHRA and YSYEKL. CDR3 length equals 14 residues. With 4 bases removed from V and 6 bases from J, the gap between germline ends came to 13 bases. The CDR3 nucleotides are TGCGCCAGCAGCCCACGAGCGCAGCGCAATGAGCAGTTCTTC. It encodes CASSPRAQRNEQFF.

The chain links TRBV6-5 to TRBJ2-3; D is unclear. The length of the CDR3 is 11 residues. V was trimmed by 5 bases and J by 14 bases, leaving 14 bases between them. The germline V gene has CDR1 MNHEY and CDR2 SVGAGI. For the CDR3, the DNA is TGTGCCAGCAGTGATCTAGGGAAAGGGTATTTT. Translating it yields CASSDLGKGYF.

This clone was observed a handful of times. The gene calls are TRBV4-1 and TRBJ1-4, with 9 bases aligning to TRBD1. Unmatched junction bases numbered 8, after V lost 4 bases and J lost 5 bases. This CDR3 contains 16 residues. Germline values: CDR1 MGHRA, CDR2 YSYEKL. CDR3 sequence (DNA): TGCGCCAGCAGCCGGTCTACAGGGGGCTTGAATGAAAAACTGTTTTTT. As protein: CASSRSTGGLNEKLFF.

This clone was detected only a few times. The chain recombines TRBV10-3 with TRBJ2-1; 15 positions match TRBD2. The CDR3 is made up of 12 amino acids. The V gene end was trimmed by 8 bases and the J gene end by 10 bases; junction bases not matched to a gene: 0. The germline CDR1 and CDR2 sequences are ENHRY and SYGVKD. CDR3 region: CAIGTSGGEQFF. DNA for the CDR3: TGTGCCATCGGGACTAGCGGGGGGGAGCAGTTCTTC.

This clone was seen a handful of times. This chain links TRBV9 with TRBJ2-3; 10 bases align to TRBD2. Germline values: CDR1 SGDLS, CDR2 YYNGEE. There are 16 residues in the CDR3. Unmatched junction bases numbered 7, after V lost 4 bases and J lost 2 bases. The CDR3 reads CASSPQLAGFTDTQYF. The CDR3 DNA reads TGTGCCAGCAGCCCTCAACTAGCGGGATTCACAGATACGCAGTATTTT.

CDR3 in amino acids: CASSLAHAGARGYTF. CDR3 coding DNA: TGTGCCAGCAGCTTGGCCCATGCGGGAGCAAGAGGCTACACCTTC. This sequence joins TRBV4-2 and TRBJ1-2; D gene uncertain. The germline V gene encodes CDR1 LGHNA and CDR2 YNFKEQ. V was cut by 5 bases and J by 8 bases, with 21 bases left in between. This CDR3 has 15 amino acids.

Only a few counts were recorded for this clone. The chain joins TRBV10-1 to TRBJ2-7; weak D call: TRBD1 (5 bases). The germline V gene has CDR1 WNHNN and CDR2 SYGVQD (reference sequence). Trimming removed 4 bases at V and 5 bases at J, with 12 bases between. This CDR3 contains 13 residues. In nucleotides, the CDR3 is TGCGCCAGCAGTGTCAGGGTAAGACACGAGCAGTACTTC. Translating gives CASSVRVRHEQYF.

The chain is built from TRBV30 and TRBJ2-7; 10 bases fit TRBD1. CDR1 is GTSNPN, CDR2 SVGIG, per germline (reference sequence). The CDR3 loop spans 14 amino acids. V trimming: 2 bases; J trimming: 3 bases; junction bases outside the gene matches: 4. The CDR3 spells CAWSSGQGDYEQYF. The CDR3 coding sequence is TGTGCCTGGAGTTCCGGACAGGGGGACTACGAGCAGTACTTC. The full variable domain, rest sourced from reference TRBV30 and TRBJ2-7, is SQTIHQWPATLVQPVGSPLSLECTVEGTSNPNLYWYRQAAGRGLQLLFYSVGIGQISSEVPQNLSASRPQDRQFILSSKKLLLSDSGFYLCAWSSGQGDYEQYFGPGTRLTVT.

V gene TRBV6-5 combines with J gene TRBJ2-7; perhaps TRBD2 as D (5 bases). V dropped 6 bases and J dropped 1 base, with 13 bases sitting between them. The CDR3 is 14 residues long. The germline V gene has CDR1 MNHEY and CDR2 SVGAGI. In DNA form, the CDR3 reads TGTGCCAGCAGCAGGACGGAGGAATCCTACGAGCAGTACTTC. Its protein product is CASSRTEESYEQYF.

Here the CDR3 reads CASSMHNEQFF. The CDR3 bases are TGTGCCAGTAGTATGCACAATGAGCAGTTCTTC. The chain links TRBV19 to TRBJ2-1; no definite D call. CDR3 size: 11 residues. CDR1 and CDR2 from the germline V gene are LNHDA and SQIVND (reference sequence). V was shortened by 3 bases and J by 5 bases, with 2 bases between the two germline ends.

The sample holds one count of this clone. This chain links TRBV7-2 with TRBJ2-1; weak D call: TRBD1 (6 bases). The germline V gene has CDR1 SGHTA and CDR2 FQGNSA. V lost 5 bases and J 9 bases, leaving 17 bases between the germline ends. CDR3 length equals 14 residues. Here the CDR3 reads CASSPFMGAGEQFF. DNA for the CDR3: TGTGCCAGCAGCCCTTTTATGGGGGCGGGTGAGCAGTTCTTC. The full variable domain, with the rest looked up from reference TRBV7-2 and TRBJ2-1, is GAGVSQSPSNKVTEKGKDVELRCDPISGHTALYWYRQSLGQGLEFLIYFQGNSAPDKSGLPSDRFSAERTGGSVSTLTIQRTQQEDSAVYLCASSPFMGAGEQFFGPGTRLTVL.

CDR3 amino acids: CASSLGVPYNSPLHF. The CDR3 DNA reads as TGTGCCAGCAGCCTGGGAGTTCCCTATAATTCACCCCTCCACTTT. The chain couples TRBV7-1 to TRBJ1-6; D is ambiguous. TRBV7-1 is placed among ORFs of uncertain function. The CDR3 is 15 amino acids. Trimming cost V 5 bases and J 2 bases, with 10 bases left between them.

There are a few counts of this clone. V and J are TRBV27 and TRBJ2-7; 9 bases match TRBD2. Germline V gene sequence: CDR1 MNHEY, CDR2 SMNVEV (reference sequence). This CDR3 spans 15 amino acids. V lost 0 bases, J lost 6 bases, and 6 bases stayed unmatched. The CDR3 region is CASSLSGLAGSEQYF. The CDR3 DNA follows: TGTGCCAGCAGTTTATCGGGACTAGCCGGGTCCGAGCAGTACTTC.

The chain employs TRBV7-3 and TRBJ2-1, with TRBD2 matching over 7 bases. Germline values: CDR1 SGHTA, CDR2 FQGTGA. Unmatched junction bases numbered 10, after V lost 2 bases and J lost 0 bases. The CDR3 has 18 amino acids. CDR3 nucleotides: TGTGCCAGCAGCTTACCTGCGGGGGTATCCAGCTCCTACAATGAGCAGTTCTTC. It encodes CASSLPAGVSSSYNEQFF.

The chain couples TRBV4-3 to TRBJ2-7, with a tentative D call TRBD1 (6 bases). Germline-derived CDR1 and CDR2 are LGHNA and YSLEER. This CDR3 contains 15 residues. Trimming took 0 bases from V and 1 from J, leaving 10 bases between them. CDR3 sequence: CASSQDSQGSYEQYF. Written as DNA, the CDR3 is TGCGCCAGCAGCCAAGATAGTCAGGGGTCCTACGAGCAGTACTTC.

The chain couples TRBV18 to TRBJ2-3; D is unresolved. The V end was cut by 4 bases, the J end by 6 bases, with 14 bases between. The CDR3 has 14 residues. CDR1 and CDR2 from the germline V gene are KGHSH and LQKENI. The CDR3 sequence: CASSLKAVKDTQYF. The DNA of the CDR3 is TGTGCCAGCTCACTAAAGGCGGTCAAGGATACGCAGTATTTT.

This clone was detected a few times. The chain has TRBV4-3 and TRBJ2-5; TRBD2 agrees at 7 bases. This CDR3 comprises 16 residues. After removal of 3 bases from V and 3 bases from J, the junction contained 10 bases not matched to a gene. In germline, CDR1 is LGHNA, CDR2 YSLEER. This CDR3 reads CASSQPPGLLEETQYF. For the CDR3, the DNA is TGCGCCAGCAGCCAGCCGCCGGGACTACTAGAAGAGACCCAGTACTTC.

The rearrangement uses TRBV5-6 and TRBJ2-1, with D perhaps matching TRBD2 (5 bases). CDR3 length equals 16 residues. Germline CDR1 and CDR2: SGHDT and YYEEEE. Between the trimmed V and J ends, which lost 2 bases and 4 bases, there was a span of 16 bases. CDR3 in DNA: TGTGCCAGCAGCTTTGCAGGACTCTACGGTTACAATGAGCAGTTCTTC. Its translation: CASSFAGLYGYNEQFF.

This chain uses TRBV7-9 with TRBJ2-1, with 12 bases lining up with TRBD2. The CDR3 runs to 15 residues. Per germline, CDR1 SEHNR and CDR2 FQNEAQ (reference sequence). The J segment lost 10 bases and the V segment lost 0 bases, leaving 4 bases of the junction unmatched. In DNA, the CDR3 is TGTGCCAGCAGCTTAGCGACTAGCGGGAGTGGCGAGCAGTTCTTC. This translates into CASSLATSGSGEQFF.

V is TRBV9 and J is TRBJ2-1; 7 bases are a match to TRBD1. V was pared by 4 bases and J by 9 bases, with 13 bases of the junction left unmatched. This CDR3 region has 15 residues. Germline V gene sequence: CDR1 SGDLS, CDR2 YYNGEE. The CDR3 loop is CASSLIAQGVGEQFF. CDR3 nucleotides: TGTGCCAGCAGCCTGATAGCGCAGGGGGTTGGTGAGCAGTTCTTC.

The V gene is TRBV28, the J gene TRBJ2-3; D perhaps matches TRBD2 (6 bases). CDR1 is MDHEN, CDR2 SYDVKM, per germline. The germline V and J ends were trimmed by 3 bases and 6 bases, with 10 bases remaining between them. This CDR3 spans 13 amino acids. The CDR3 is CASSFLGGDTQYF. The CDR3 DNA is TGTGCCAGCAGTTTTCTTGGGGGGGATACGCAGTATTTT.

This chain joins TRBV28 and TRBJ1-6; D uncertain. Trimming took 5 bases from V and 0 from J, leaving 11 bases between them. The CDR3 length is 16 residues. Germline assignment: CDR1 MDHEN and CDR2 SYDVKM. CDR3 bases: TGTGCCAGCAGTCCAGCACCTAGCTCCTATAATTCACCCCTCCACTTT. It yields the protein CASSPAPSSYNSPLHF.

This clone was counted a few times. The rearrangement uses TRBV5-1 and TRBJ2-3, with 7 positions matching TRBD1. Germline V lookup: CDR1 SGHRS, CDR2 YFSETQ. V was clipped by 6 bases and J by 1 base; unmatched bases: 5. The CDR3 runs to 14 residues. As DNA, the CDR3 is TGCGCCAGCACCAGTGGACAGGGCACAGATACGCAGTATTTT. It encodes CASTSGQGTDTQYF. The full variable domain, rest sourced from reference TRBV5-1 and TRBJ2-3, is KAGVTQTPRYLIKTRGQQVTLSCSPISGHRSVSWYQQTPGQGLQFLFEYFSETQRNKGNFPGRFSGRQFSNSRSEMNVSTLELGDSALYLCASTSGQGTDTQYFGPGTRLTVL.

The V gene is TRBV5-4, the J gene TRBJ1-2, with D possibly matching TRBD1 (6 bases). The CDR3 sequence is 15 residues long. V lost 0 bases and J lost 0, with 9 bases in between. Germline V CDR1 and CDR2: SGHNT, YYREEE (reference sequence). Here the CDR3 reads CASSLGQVANYGYTF. CDR3 bases: TGTGCCAGCAGCTTGGGACAGGTAGCTAACTATGGCTACACCTTC.

This sequence joins TRBV6-4 and TRBJ2-3, with 8 bases matching TRBD2. The CDR3 contains 15 residues. V lost 0 bases to trimming and J lost 1 base; unmatched junction nucleotides: 0. The germline V gene has CDR1 MRHNA and CDR2 SNTAGT. This chain's CDR3 is CASSDSGGGTDTQYF. The CDR3 bases are TGTGCCAGCAGTGACTCCGGGGGGGGCACAGATACGCAGTATTTT.

As for this clone: The identical CDR3 is also encoded by other nucleotide sequences in the sample. The V call is TRBV6-1, the J call TRBJ2-3, with TRBD2 matching over 12 bases. Germline CDR1 MNHNS, CDR2 SASEGT. The J segment lost 4 bases and the V segment lost 2 bases, leaving 1 base of the junction unmatched. This CDR3 region has 15 residues. CDR3 DNA: TGTGCCAGCAGTGAACTAGCGGGAGGGTCAGATACGCAGTATTTT. This sequence encodes CASSELAGGSDTQYF.

V gene TRBV19 combines with J gene TRBJ2-3; no clear D gene. The V gene lost 8 bases and the J gene lost 0 bases, with 27 bases spanning the gap. Germline V CDR1 and CDR2: LNHDA, SQIVND (reference sequence). The CDR3 consists of 19 residues. This CDR3 is CASSPIPIGFQTSTDTQYF. DNA of the CDR3: TGTGCCAGTTCCCCGATACCGATCGGGTTTCAAACTAGCACAGATACGCAGTATTTT.

The table lists this clone with a few counts. V usage is TRBV4-3 and J usage is TRBJ1-3; 8 bases fit TRBD1. The CDR3 is made up of 16 amino acids. The germline gives CDR1 LGHNA, CDR2 YSLEER. The V and J ends lost 1 base and 0 bases, in that order; junction bases with no gene match: 2. CDR3 nucleotides: TGCGCCAGCAGCCAAGGGGGACAGGACTCTGGAAACACCATATATTTT. This gives the protein CASSQGGQDSGNTIYF.

The V call is TRBV19, the J call TRBJ1-1; TRBD1 is a possible D gene (6 bases). V was trimmed by 6 bases and J by 1 base, leaving 6 bases between them. The CDR3 length is 12 residues. Germline lookup yields CDR1 LNHDA and CDR2 SQIVND (reference sequence). The CDR3: CASRTGNTEAFF. The CDR3 DNA is TGTGCCAGTAGGACAGGGAACACTGAAGCTTTCTTT.

The chain uses TRBV10-3 and TRBJ2-1; TRBD2 matches at 12 bases. V shed 6 bases and J 9 bases; nucleotides not matched to a gene: 12. This CDR3 contains 16 residues. Germline V gene lookup returns CDR1 ENHRY and CDR2 SYGVKD. The CDR3 loop is CAISQELGLAGIEQFF. The CDR3 DNA sequence: TGTGCCATCAGCCAGGAACTAGGACTAGCGGGAATTGAGCAGTTCTTC.

The V and J genes are TRBV7-6 and TRBJ1-5; no firm D call. The CDR3 runs to 13 residues. From germline, CDR1 is SGHVS and CDR2 FNYEAQ. The V end lost 5 bases, the J end lost 4 bases, and 9 bases lay between the germline ends. The CDR3 region is CASSPDGNQPQHF. In DNA form, the CDR3 reads TGTGCCAGCAGCCCGGACGGGAATCAGCCCCAGCATTTT.